Below, 18 T cell receptor beta chains from the same sample are listed, as sequenced in a study of T cells in narcolepsy. Here immunoSEQ multiplex PCR was the method, and the copy in TCRdb shows in-frame clones only, minus some. The sample shows tens of thousands of clones, roughly 83% of them seen only once. The specimen sequenced was CD45RA- memory CD4+ T cells from PBMCs. All receptors derive from a human donor with narcolepsy.

V and J are TRBV11-3 and TRBJ2-3, with 11 bases matching TRBD2. This CDR3 is 17 amino acids long. Germline V gene lookup returns CDR1 SGHNT and CDR2 YENEEA. V lost 4 bases to trimming and J lost 6 bases; unmatched junction nucleotides: 12. Here the CDR3 reads CASSSGALAGGWDTQYF. As DNA, the CDR3 is TGTGCCAGCAGCTCCGGGGCCCTAGCGGGGGGTTGGGATACGCAGTATTTT.

The gene calls are TRBV28 and TRBJ1-4, with TRBD1 as a possible D gene (5 bases). This CDR3 has 15 residues. Trimming cost V 4 bases and J 7 bases, with 16 bases left between them. Germline lookup yields CDR1 MDHEN and CDR2 SYDVKM. This chain's CDR3 is CASSSPTEKAEKLFF. CDR3 sequence (DNA): TGTGCCAGCAGTTCCCCGACAGAAAAGGCTGAAAAACTGTTTTTT.

The chain joins TRBV6-6 to TRBJ2-7; 7 nucleotides match TRBD1. Germline CDR1 is MNHNY and CDR2 is SVGAGI (reference sequence). Trimming at V came to 6 bases and at J to 0 bases, leaving 5 bases not matched to a gene. This CDR3 has 14 amino acids. The CDR3 sequence: CASSFDRVSYEQYF. The CDR3 region has the DNA TGTGCCAGCAGCTTCGACAGGGTCTCCTACGAGCAGTACTTC.

V usage is TRBV30 and J usage is TRBJ1-1; 7 bases fit TRBD1. The CDR3 totals 13 residues. The germline CDR1 and CDR2 sequences are GTSNPN and SVGIG (reference sequence). V shed 2 bases, J shed 5 bases, and the junction held 5 bases outside the gene matches. The DNA for the CDR3 is TGTGCCTGGAGTACCCAGGGGGGGACTGAAGCTTTCTTT. Translating it yields CAWSTQGGTEAFF.

The chain carries TRBV6-6 and TRBJ2-7; 8 nucleotides line up with TRBD1. V lost 5 bases and J lost 3; bases outside the gene matches: 3. The CDR3 has 13 residues. Germline V gives CDR1 MNHNY, CDR2 SVGAGI (reference sequence). CDR3 nucleotides: TGTGCCAGCAGTCCCGGGACAGGCTACGAGCAGTACTTC. This codes for CASSPGTGYEQYF.

The V and J genes are TRBV9 and TRBJ2-1, with a weak D call TRBD2 (5 bases). Germline V gene lookup returns CDR1 SGDLS and CDR2 YYNGEE. The CDR3 extends over 17 amino acids. V was cut by 4 bases and J by 0 bases, with 17 bases left in between. The CDR3 reads CASSPQSLSGSYNEQFF. CDR3 nucleotide sequence: TGTGCCAGCAGCCCACAATCCCTCAGCGGCTCCTACAATGAGCAGTTCTTC.

The chain is built from TRBV28 and TRBJ1-3; no clear D. Trimming pared 6 bases from V and 4 bases from J, leaving 7 bases between. This CDR3 has 12 amino acids. Germline-derived CDR1 and CDR2 are MDHEN and SYDVKM. CDR3 sequence (DNA): TGTGCCAGCAGCTCTAACGGAAACACCATATATTTT. It is translated as CASSSNGNTIYF. Full variable domain (rest looked up from reference TRBV28 and TRBJ1-3): DVKVTQSSRYLVKRTGEKVFLECVQDMDHENMFWYRQDPGLGLRLIYFSYDVKMKEKGDIPEGYSVSREKKERFSLILESASTNQTSMYLCASSSNGNTIYFGEGSWLTVV.

The chain has TRBV28 and TRBJ2-7; 7 nucleotides align to TRBD2. Germline values: CDR1 MDHEN, CDR2 SYDVKM. The CDR3 spans 14 residues. J was trimmed by 2 bases and V by 6 bases; bases with no gene match: 7. The CDR3 reads CASRGAGKAYEQYF. In nucleotides, the CDR3 is TGTGCCAGCAGGGGAGCGGGGAAAGCCTACGAGCAGTACTTC.

The V and J genes are TRBV2 and TRBJ1-5; 9 nucleotides agree with TRBD1. Trimming took 6 bases from V and 3 from J; bases not matched to a gene: 6. Germline CDR1 is SNHLY and CDR2 is FYNNEI. CDR3 length equals 15 residues. CDR3 protein: CASRDRGRINQPQHF. As DNA, the CDR3 is TGTGCCAGCAGGGACAGGGGAAGAATCAATCAGCCCCAGCATTTT.

The chain couples TRBV11-2 to TRBJ2-2, with D possibly being TRBD2 (5 bases). The ends were cut back, 1 base at V and 2 bases at J, with 11 bases in the middle. The CDR3 sequence is 16 residues long. Germline V gives CDR1 SGHAT, CDR2 FQNNGV. This chain's CDR3 is CASSLVLSGNTGELFF. The CDR3 bases are TGTGCCAGCAGCTTAGTGTTGAGCGGAAACACCGGGGAGCTGTTTTTT.

V and J are TRBV7-2 and TRBJ2-1, with 9 bases identical to TRBD2. Losses at the gene ends were 0 bases for V and 9 bases for J; bases not matched to a gene: 6. Germline V gene sequence: CDR1 SGHTA, CDR2 FQGNSA. This CDR3 is built from 15 residues. The CDR3 sequence: CASSLALSGGGEQFF. The CDR3 DNA reads as TGTGCCAGCAGCTTAGCGCTTAGCGGGGGAGGTGAGCAGTTCTTC.

This sequence joins TRBV27 and TRBJ2-5, with TRBD1 matching 9 bases. Matching the DNA end better, TRBJ2-7 makes the J call doubtful. Germline loops: CDR1 MNHEY, CDR2 SMNVEV (reference sequence). The CDR3 is made up of 14 amino acids. The CDR3 bases are TGTGCCAGCAGTTTAGGGGACAGGGCCTACGAGCAGTACTTC. Protein sequence: CASSLGDRAYEQYF.

The chain carries TRBV4-2 and TRBJ1-6; possible D gene TRBD1, 5 bases. The CDR3 covers 16 residues. Germline V CDR1 and CDR2: LGHNA, YNFKEQ. Between the trimmed V and J ends, which lost 4 bases and 5 bases, there was a span of 15 bases. In DNA form, the CDR3 reads TGTGCCAGCAGCCGCACGTCGGGGACGGATAATTCACCCCTCCACTTT. It yields the protein CASSRTSGTDNSPLHF.

This chain joins TRBV19 and TRBJ2-1; 10 bases are a match to TRBD2. The V segment lost 4 bases and the J segment 0 bases; nucleotides outside the gene matches: 6. CDR3 length: 17 amino acids. The germline V gene encodes CDR1 LNHDA and CDR2 SQIVND (reference sequence). CDR3 nucleotides: TGTGCCAGTAGTAGGGGACTAGCGATTTCCTCCTACAATGAGCAGTTCTTC. Encoded protein: CASSRGLAISSYNEQFF.

The rearrangement links TRBV27 to TRBJ2-5; TRBD1 aligns across 7 bases. The better agreement between TRBJ2-7 and the DNA end casts doubt on the J call. Germline lookup yields CDR1 MNHEY and CDR2 SMNVEV (reference sequence). The CDR3 is 14 residues long. CDR3 amino acids: CASSSRQGSYEQYF. CDR3 DNA sequence: TGTGCCAGCAGTTCGAGACAGGGCTCCTACGAGCAGTACTTC.

Details on this clone: Other DNA sequences in this sample translate to the same CDR3. CDR3 loop: CASSADRRTEAFF. As DNA, the CDR3 is TGTGCCAGCAGTGCTGACAGGCGAACTGAAGCTTTCTTT. The chain joins TRBV6-5 to TRBJ1-1; TRBD1 is a possible D gene (6 bases). Per germline, CDR1 MNHEY and CDR2 SVGAGI. V lost 5 bases, J lost 5 bases, and 12 bases lay in between. The CDR3 loop spans 13 amino acids.

The V call is TRBV19, the J call TRBJ2-3, with TRBD2 matching 9 bases. Looked up from germline, CDR1 is LNHDA and CDR2 is SQIVND (reference sequence). V gave up 3 bases and J gave up 3 bases; unmatched junction bases: 7. CDR3 length equals 16 residues. The CDR3 DNA follows: TGTGCCAGTAGTATCCTAGCGGGACTGGGGACAGATACGCAGTATTTT. Translation gives CASSILAGLGTDTQYF.

The chain uses TRBV11-2 and TRBJ1-1; no clear D gene. Trimming cost V 4 bases and J 6 bases, with 6 bases left between them. The CDR3 consists of 11 residues. CDR1 is SGHAT, CDR2 FQNNGV, per germline. Here the CDR3 DNA reads TGTGCCAGCAGCTACCAGTCTGAAGCTTTCTTT. Its translation: CASSYQSEAFF.